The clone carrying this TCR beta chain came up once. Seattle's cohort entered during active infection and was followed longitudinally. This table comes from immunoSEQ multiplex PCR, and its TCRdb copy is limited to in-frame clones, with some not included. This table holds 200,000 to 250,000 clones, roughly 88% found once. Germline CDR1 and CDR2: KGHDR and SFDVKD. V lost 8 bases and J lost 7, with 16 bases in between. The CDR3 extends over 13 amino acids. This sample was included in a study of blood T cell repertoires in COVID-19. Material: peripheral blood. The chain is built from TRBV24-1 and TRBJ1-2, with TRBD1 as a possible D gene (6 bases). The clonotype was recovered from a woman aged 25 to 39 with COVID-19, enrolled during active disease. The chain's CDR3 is CATKAPKGGGYTF. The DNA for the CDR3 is TGTGCCACCAAAGCCCCAAAAGGGGGTGGCTACACCTTC.